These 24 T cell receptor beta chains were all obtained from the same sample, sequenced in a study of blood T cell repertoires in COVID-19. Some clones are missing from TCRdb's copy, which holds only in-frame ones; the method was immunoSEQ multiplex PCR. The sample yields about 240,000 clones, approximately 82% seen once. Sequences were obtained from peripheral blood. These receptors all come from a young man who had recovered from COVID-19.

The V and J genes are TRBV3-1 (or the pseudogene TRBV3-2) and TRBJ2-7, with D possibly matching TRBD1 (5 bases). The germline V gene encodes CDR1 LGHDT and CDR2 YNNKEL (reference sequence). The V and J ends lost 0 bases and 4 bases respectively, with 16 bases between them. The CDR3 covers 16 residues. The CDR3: CASSQDLGARRYEQYF. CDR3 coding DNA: TGTGCCAGCAGCCAAGATCTAGGGGCCCGGCGTTACGAGCAGTACTTC.

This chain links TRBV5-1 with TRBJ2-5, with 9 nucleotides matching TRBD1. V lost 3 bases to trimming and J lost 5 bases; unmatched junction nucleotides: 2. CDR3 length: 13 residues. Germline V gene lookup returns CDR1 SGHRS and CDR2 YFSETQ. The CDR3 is CASSSQGAETQYF. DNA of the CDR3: TGCGCCAGCAGCTCACAGGGGGCGGAGACCCAGTACTTC.

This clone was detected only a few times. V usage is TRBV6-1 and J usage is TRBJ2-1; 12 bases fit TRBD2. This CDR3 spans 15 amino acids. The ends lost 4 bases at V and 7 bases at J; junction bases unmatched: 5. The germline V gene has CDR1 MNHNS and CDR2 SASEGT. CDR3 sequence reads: CASSVASGGVNEQFF. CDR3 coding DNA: TGTGCCAGCAGTGTAGCTAGCGGGGGGGTTAATGAGCAGTTCTTC.

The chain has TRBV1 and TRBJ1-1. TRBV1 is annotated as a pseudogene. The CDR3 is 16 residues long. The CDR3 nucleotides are TGCACCAGCAGCCACCCCCCGGGGGGAAAGAACACTGAAGCTTTCTTT. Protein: CTSSHPPGGKNTEAFF.

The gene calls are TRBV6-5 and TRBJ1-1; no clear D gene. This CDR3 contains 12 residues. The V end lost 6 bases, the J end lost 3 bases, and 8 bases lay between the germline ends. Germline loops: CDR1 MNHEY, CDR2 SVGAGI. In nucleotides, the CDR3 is TGTGCCAGCAGAGAGGGTTACACTGAAGCTTTCTTT. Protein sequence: CASREGYTEAFF.

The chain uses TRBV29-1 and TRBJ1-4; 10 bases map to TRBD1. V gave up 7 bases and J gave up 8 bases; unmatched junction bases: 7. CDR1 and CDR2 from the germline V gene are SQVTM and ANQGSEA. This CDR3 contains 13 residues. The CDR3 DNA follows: TGCAGCGCTTCCGGGACAGGGGACGAAAAACTGTTTTTT. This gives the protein CSASGTGDEKLFF.

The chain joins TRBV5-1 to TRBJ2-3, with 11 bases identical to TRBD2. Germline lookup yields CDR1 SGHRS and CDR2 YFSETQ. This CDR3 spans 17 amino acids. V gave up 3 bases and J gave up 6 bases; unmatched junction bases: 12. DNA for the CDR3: TGCGCCAGCAGCTGGGGAGCGCTAGCGGGGGGCGCGGATACGCAGTATTTT. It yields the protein CASSWGALAGGADTQYF. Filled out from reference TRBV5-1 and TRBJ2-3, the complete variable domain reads KAGVTQTPRYLIKTRGQQVTLSCSPISGHRSVSWYQQTPGQGLQFLFEYFSETQRNKGNFPGRFSGRQFSNSRSEMNVSTLELGDSALYLCASSWGALAGGADTQYFGPGTRLTVL.

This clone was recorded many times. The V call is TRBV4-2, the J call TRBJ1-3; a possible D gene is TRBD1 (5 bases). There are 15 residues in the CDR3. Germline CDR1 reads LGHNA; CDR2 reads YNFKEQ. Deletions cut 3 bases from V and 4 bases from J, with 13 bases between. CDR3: CASSHPQGTGNTIYF. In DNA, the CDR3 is TGTGCCAGCAGCCACCCGCAGGGAACAGGAAACACCATATATTTT.

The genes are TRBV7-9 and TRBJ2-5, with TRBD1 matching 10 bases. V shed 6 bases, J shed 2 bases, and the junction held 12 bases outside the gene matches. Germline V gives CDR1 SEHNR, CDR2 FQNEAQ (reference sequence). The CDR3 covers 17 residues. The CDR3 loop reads CASSPTGQGTLQETQYF. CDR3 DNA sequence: TGTGCCAGCAGTCCTACGGGACAGGGGACCTTGCAAGAGACCCAGTACTTC.

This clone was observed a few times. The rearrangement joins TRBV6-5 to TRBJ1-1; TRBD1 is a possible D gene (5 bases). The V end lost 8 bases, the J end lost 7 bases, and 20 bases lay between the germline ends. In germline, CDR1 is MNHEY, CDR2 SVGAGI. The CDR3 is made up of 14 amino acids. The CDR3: CASGREGYGGEAFF. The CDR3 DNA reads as TGTGCCAGCGGGCGGGAAGGTTACGGGGGTGAAGCTTTCTTT.

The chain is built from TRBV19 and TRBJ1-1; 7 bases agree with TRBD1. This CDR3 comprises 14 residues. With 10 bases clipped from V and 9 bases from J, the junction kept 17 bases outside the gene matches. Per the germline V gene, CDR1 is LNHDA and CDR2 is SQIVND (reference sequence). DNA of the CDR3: TGTGCCACCGTGATGGGACAGCAAACGGGTAAAGCTTTCTTT. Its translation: CATVMGQQTGKAFF.

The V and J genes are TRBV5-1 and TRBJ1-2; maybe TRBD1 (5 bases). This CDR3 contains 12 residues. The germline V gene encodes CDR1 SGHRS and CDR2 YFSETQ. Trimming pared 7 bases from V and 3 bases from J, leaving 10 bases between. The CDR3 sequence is CASRQKDYGYTF. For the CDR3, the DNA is TGCGCCAGCCGACAGAAAGACTATGGCTACACCTTC.

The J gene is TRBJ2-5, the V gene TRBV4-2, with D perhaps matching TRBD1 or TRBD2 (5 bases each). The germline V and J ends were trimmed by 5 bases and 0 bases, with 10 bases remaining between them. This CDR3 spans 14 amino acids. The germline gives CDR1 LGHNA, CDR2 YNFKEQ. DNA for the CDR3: TGTGCCAGCAGCAAAGGGGAGAACCAAGAGACCCAGTACTTC. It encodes CASSKGENQETQYF.

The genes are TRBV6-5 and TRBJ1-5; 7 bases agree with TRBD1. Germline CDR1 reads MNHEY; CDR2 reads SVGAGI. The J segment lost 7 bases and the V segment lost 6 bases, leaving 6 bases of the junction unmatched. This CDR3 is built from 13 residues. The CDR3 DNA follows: TGTGCCAGCAGAACAGGGGTGCAGCAGCCCCAGCATTTT. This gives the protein CASRTGVQQPQHF.

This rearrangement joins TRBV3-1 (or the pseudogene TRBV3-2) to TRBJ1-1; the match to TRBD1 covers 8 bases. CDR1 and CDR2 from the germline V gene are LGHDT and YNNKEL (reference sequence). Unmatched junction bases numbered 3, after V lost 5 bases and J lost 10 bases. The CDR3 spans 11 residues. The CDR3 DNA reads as TGTGCCAGCAGCGAGACAGGGGCAGCTTTCTTT. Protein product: CASSETGAAFF.

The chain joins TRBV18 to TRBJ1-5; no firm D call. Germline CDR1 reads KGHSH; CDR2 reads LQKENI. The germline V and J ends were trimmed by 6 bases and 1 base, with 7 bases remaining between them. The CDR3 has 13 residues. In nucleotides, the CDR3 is TGTGCCAGCTCGGACTCAAGCAATCAGCCCCAGCATTTT. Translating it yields CASSDSSNQPQHF.

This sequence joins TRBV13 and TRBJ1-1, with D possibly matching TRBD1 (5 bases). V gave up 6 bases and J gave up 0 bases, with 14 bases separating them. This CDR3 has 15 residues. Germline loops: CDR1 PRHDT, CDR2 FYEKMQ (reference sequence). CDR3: CASRMRGGMNTEAFF. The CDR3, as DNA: TGTGCCAGCAGAATGCGGGGGGGAATGAACACTGAAGCTTTCTTT.

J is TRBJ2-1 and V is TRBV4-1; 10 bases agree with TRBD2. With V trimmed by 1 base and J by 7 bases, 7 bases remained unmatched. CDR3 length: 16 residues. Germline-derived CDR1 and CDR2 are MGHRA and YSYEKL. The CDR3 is CASSQGSGGAFNEQFF. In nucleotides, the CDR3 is TGCGCCAGCAGCCAAGGGAGCGGGGGGGCCTTTAATGAGCAGTTCTTC.

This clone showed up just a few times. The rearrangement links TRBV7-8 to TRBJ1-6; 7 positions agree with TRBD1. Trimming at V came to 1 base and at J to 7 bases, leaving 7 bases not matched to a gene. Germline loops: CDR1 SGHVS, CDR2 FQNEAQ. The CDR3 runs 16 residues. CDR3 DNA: TGTGCCAGCAGCTTAGTCGGGACAGCCGTAAATTCACCCCTCCACTTT. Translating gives CASSLVGTAVNSPLHF.

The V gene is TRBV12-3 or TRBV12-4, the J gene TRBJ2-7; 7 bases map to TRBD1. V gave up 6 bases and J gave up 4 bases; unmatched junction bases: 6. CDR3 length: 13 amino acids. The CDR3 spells CASRSGGSYEQYF. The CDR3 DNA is TGTGCCAGCAGGTCAGGGGGTTCTTACGAGCAGTACTTC.

Here the CDR3 DNA reads TGTGCCAGCAGTGAATATGCGGGGGGAGCCGGGGAGCTGTTTTTT. As protein: CASSEYAGGAGELFF. V is TRBV6-1 and J is TRBJ2-2, with 8 bases fitting TRBD2. CDR1 and CDR2 from the germline V gene are MNHNS and SASEGT. The CDR3 has 15 amino acids. V shed 2 bases and J 6 bases; nucleotides not matched to a gene: 5.

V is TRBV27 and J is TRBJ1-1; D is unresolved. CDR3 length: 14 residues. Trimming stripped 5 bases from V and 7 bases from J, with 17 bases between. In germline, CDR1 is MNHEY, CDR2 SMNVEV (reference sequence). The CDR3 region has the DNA TGTGCCAGCAGTAGGAATACTCCCGCGGGTGAAGCTTTCTTT. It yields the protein CASSRNTPAGEAFF.

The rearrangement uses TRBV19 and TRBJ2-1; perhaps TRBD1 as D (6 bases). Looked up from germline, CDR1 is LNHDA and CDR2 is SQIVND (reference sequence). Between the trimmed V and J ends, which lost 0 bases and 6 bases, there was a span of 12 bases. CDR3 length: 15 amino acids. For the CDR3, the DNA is TGTGCCAGTAGTATAGACCGGGACACTTCCAATGAGCAGTTCTTC. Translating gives CASSIDRDTSNEQFF. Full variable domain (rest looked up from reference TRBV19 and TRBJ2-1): DGGITQSPKYLFRKEGQNVTLSCEQNLNHDAMYWYRQDPGQGLRLIYYSQIVNDFQKGDIAEGYSVSREKKESFPLTVTSAQKNPTAFYLCASSIDRDTSNEQFFGPGTRLTVL.

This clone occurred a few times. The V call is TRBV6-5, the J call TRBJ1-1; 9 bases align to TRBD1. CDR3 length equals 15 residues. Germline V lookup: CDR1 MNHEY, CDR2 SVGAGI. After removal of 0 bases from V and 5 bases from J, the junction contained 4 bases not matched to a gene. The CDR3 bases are TGTGCCAGCAGTTACTCTCACAGGGGGCGGACTGAAGCTTTCTTT. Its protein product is CASSYSHRGRTEAFF.